Shown below are 10 T cell receptor beta chains from a single sample sequenced in a study of cytomegalovirus exposure and HLA in healthy donors. PCR involved 60 Vbeta and 13 Jbeta primers. Method: immunoSEQ multiplex PCR; TCRdb's copy keeps in-frame clones and lacks some. The sample lists nearly 110,000 clones, roughly 73% occurring once. Sequencing was done on a sample of PBMCs. Receptors originate from a man aged 40-55 years in good health and CMV-seronegative.

V is TRBV27 and J is TRBJ2-7, with D maybe TRBD1 (6 bases). The V gene's germline CDR1 is MNHEY and CDR2 SMNVEV (reference sequence). The CDR3 totals 16 residues. Trimming took 5 bases from V and 2 from J, leaving 19 bases between them. In DNA form, the CDR3 reads TGTGCCAGCAGTCTGTTCCCCAGGGGAACGGCCTACGAGCAGTACTTC. As protein: CASSLFPRGTAYEQYF.

The rearrangement uses TRBV6-1 and TRBJ2-7, with a tentative D call TRBD2 (6 bases). The CDR3 has 14 amino acids. V dropped 1 base and J dropped 9 bases, with 16 bases sitting between them. Germline CDR1 and CDR2: MNHNS and SASEGT. CDR3 amino acids: CASSEGDSVLRQYF. Here the CDR3 DNA reads TGTGCCAGCAGTGAAGGGGACTCGGTCTTGAGGCAGTACTTC.

The J gene is TRBJ2-1, the V gene TRBV25-1; 11 bases agree with TRBD2. V trimming: 2 bases; J trimming: 2 bases; junction bases outside the gene matches: 2. The CDR3 has 16 amino acids. The germline gives CDR1 MGHDK, CDR2 SYGVNS. CDR3 coding DNA: TGTGCCAGCAGTGAAAAACTAGCGGGGGCCTACAATGAGCAGTTCTTC. Translated, it gives CASSEKLAGAYNEQFF.

This clone was counted a few times. This rearrangement joins TRBV2 to TRBJ1-1, with D maybe TRBD1 (5 bases). This CDR3 has 11 residues. CDR1 is SNHLY and CDR2 is FYNNEI in the germline V gene. Trimming took off 7 bases at V and 4 bases at J, with 7 bases between the two ends. The CDR3 is CASKGITEAFF. The CDR3 DNA follows: TGTGCCAGCAAGGGGATCACTGAAGCTTTCTTT.

The DNA for the CDR3 is TGTGCCAGCAGTGGACGGAGACGGGGGATGAACACTGAAGCTTTCTTT. Protein product: CASSGRRRGMNTEAFF. The chain links TRBV25-1 to TRBJ1-1, with D possibly matching TRBD1 (5 bases). Per the germline V gene, CDR1 is MGHDK and CDR2 is SYGVNS. The CDR3 sequence is 16 residues long. The V and J ends lost 4 bases and 0 bases respectively, with 15 bases between them. Drawing the rest from reference TRBV25-1 and TRBJ1-1, the complete variable domain is EADIYQTPRYLVIGTGKKITLECSQTMGHDKMYWYQQDPGMELHLIHYSYGVNSTEKGDLSSESTVSRIRTEHFPLTLESARPSHTSQYLCASSGRRRGMNTEAFFGQGTRLTVV.

In its sample, this clone was seen once. The chain employs TRBV29-1 and TRBJ2-5; TRBD1 matches 7 bases. Germline values: CDR1 SQVTM, CDR2 ANQGSEA. After removal of 7 bases from V and 1 base from J, the junction contained 9 bases not matched to a gene. This CDR3 has 14 amino acids. The CDR3 DNA reads as TGCAGCGCCCGGGACAGAGGAGCCCAAGAGACCCAGTACTTC. This gives the protein CSARDRGAQETQYF.

This clone came up once. The limits of the CDR3 on the DNA are not certain, so only TCRdb's listed CDR3 is given. The chain combines TRBV4-2 with TRBJ2-5; the D call TRBD2 from the table was never checked on the DNA. Germline V CDR1 and CDR2: LGHNA, YNFKEQ. From its first to its last residue, the CDR3 has 17 amino acids. CDR3 region: CASSQDSVRGAVETQYF.

This clone appeared a few times. At the DNA level, this CDR3 is encoded by other sequences in the same sample as well. This chain connects TRBV5-1 to TRBJ2-7; D is uncertain. Germline V lookup: CDR1 SGHRS, CDR2 YFSETQ. The CDR3 runs to 12 residues. Between the trimmed V and J ends, which lost 1 base and 4 bases, there was a span of 6 bases. The CDR3 protein is CASSLSGYEQYF. CDR3 nucleotide sequence: TGCGCCAGCAGCTTGTCGGGTTACGAGCAGTACTTC.

CDR3 in amino acids: CATSRDQTSRGGSYEQYF. Written as DNA, the CDR3 is TGTGCCACCAGCAGAGATCAGACATCGCGCGGGGGTTCCTACGAGCAGTACTTC. This rearrangement joins TRBV15 to TRBJ2-7; 7 nucleotides line up with TRBD2. The V gene's germline CDR1 is LNHNV and CDR2 YYDKDF (reference sequence). The CDR3 consists of 18 residues. V shed 0 bases and J 1 base; nucleotides not matched to a gene: 12.

This sequence joins TRBV5-6 and TRBJ1-4; the D is unclear. The CDR3 has 15 residues. Per the germline V gene, CDR1 is SGHDT and CDR2 is YYEEEE. V dropped 3 bases and J dropped 5 bases, with 14 bases sitting between them. Here the CDR3 DNA reads TGTGCCAGCAGCTCCCCGGAGAGCTTAAATGAAAAACTGTTTTTT. Translated, it gives CASSSPESLNEKLFF.